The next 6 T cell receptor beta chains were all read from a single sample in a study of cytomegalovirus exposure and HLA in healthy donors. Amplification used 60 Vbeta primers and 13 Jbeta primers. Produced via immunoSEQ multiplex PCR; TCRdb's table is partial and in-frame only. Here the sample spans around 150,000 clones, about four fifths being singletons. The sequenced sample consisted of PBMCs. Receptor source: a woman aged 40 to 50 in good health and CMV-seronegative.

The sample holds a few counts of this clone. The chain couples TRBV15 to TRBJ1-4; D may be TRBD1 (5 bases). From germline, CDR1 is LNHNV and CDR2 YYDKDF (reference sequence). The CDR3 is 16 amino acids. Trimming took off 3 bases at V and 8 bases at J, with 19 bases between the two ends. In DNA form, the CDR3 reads TGTGCCACCAGCAGCGCCGGACCGGGACTAGGGGAAAAACTGTTTTTT. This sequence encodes CATSSAGPGLGEKLFF. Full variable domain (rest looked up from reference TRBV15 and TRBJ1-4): DAMVIQNPRYQVTQFGKPVTLSCSQTLNHNVMYWYQQKSSQAPKLLFHYYDKDFNNEADTPDNFQSRRPNTSFCFLDIRSPGLGDTAMYLCATSSAGPGLGEKLFFGSGTQLSVL.

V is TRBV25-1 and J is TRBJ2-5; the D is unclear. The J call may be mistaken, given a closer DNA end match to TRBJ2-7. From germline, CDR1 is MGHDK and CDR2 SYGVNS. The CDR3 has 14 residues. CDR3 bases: TGTGCCAGCAGTGTGGGTTATGGGCCCTACGAGCAGTACTTC. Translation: CASSVGYGPYEQYF.

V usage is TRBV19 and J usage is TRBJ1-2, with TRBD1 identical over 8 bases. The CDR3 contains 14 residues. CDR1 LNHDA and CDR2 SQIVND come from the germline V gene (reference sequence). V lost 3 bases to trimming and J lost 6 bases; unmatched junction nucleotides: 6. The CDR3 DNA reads TGTGCCAGTAGTATTACGACAGGGGAGGATGGCTACACCTTC. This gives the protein CASSITTGEDGYTF.

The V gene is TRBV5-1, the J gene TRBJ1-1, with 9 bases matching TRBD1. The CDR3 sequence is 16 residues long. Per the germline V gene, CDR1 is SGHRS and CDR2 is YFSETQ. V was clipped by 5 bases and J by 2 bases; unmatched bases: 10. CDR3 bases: TGCGCCAGCAGGGGAGGACAGGGGTCCTCTAACACTGAAGCTTTCTTT. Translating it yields CASRGGQGSSNTEAFF. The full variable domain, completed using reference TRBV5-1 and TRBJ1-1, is KAGVTQTPRYLIKTRGQQVTLSCSPISGHRSVSWYQQTPGQGLQFLFEYFSETQRNKGNFPGRFSGRQFSNSRSEMNVSTLELGDSALYLCASRGGQGSSNTEAFFGQGTRLTVV.

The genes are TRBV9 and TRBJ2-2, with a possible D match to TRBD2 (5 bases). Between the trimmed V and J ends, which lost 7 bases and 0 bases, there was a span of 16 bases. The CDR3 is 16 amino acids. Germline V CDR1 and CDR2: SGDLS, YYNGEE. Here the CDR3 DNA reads TGTGCCAGCGCTAGGGCTAGCCTTTCGAACACCGGGGAGCTGTTTTTT. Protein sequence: CASARASLSNTGELFF.

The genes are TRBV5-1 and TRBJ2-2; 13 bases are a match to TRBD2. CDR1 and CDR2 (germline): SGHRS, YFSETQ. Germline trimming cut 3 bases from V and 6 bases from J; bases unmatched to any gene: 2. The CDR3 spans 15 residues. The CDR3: CASSWTSGGPGELFF. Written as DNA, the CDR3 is TGCGCCAGCAGCTGGACTAGCGGGGGTCCCGGGGAGCTGTTTTTT. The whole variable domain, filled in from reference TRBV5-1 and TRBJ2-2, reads KAGVTQTPRYLIKTRGQQVTLSCSPISGHRSVSWYQQTPGQGLQFLFEYFSETQRNKGNFPGRFSGRQFSNSRSEMNVSTLELGDSALYLCASSWTSGGPGELFFGEGSRLTVL.